This T cell receptor (beta chain) came from a study of T cells in narcolepsy. Study information: Enrolled donors included narcolepsy type 1 or type 2 patients and healthy controls.

Study conclusions and caveats: No autoreactive T cell clone sequences appeared in some memory CD4+ repertoires.

Of note for this clone: Its antigen is not identified.

Germline V gene data show CDR1 as SNHLY and CDR2 as FYNNEI. This CDR3 spans 16 amino acids. V dropped 0 bases and J dropped 7; count of bases not matched to a gene: 9. Clones were sequenced by immunoSEQ multiplex PCR, and TCRdb holds only the in-frame ones, with some missing. The sample shows 25,000 to 35,000 clones, around 79% of them seen only once. J is TRBJ2-1 and V is TRBV2, with TRBD1 identical over 7 bases. Sequences were obtained from memory (CD45RA-) CD4+ T cells from blood. This sequence was found in a human donor in good health. The CDR3: CASSEARRRGRNEQFF. The CDR3 DNA reads as TGTGCCAGCAGTGAAGCGCGTCGTAGGGGGCGAAATGAGCAGTTCTTC.